Listed below are T cell receptor beta chains from one sample, sequenced in a study of CD8 T cells in acute hepatitis C reinfection. Produced via immunoSEQ multiplex PCR; TCRdb's table is partial and in-frame only. The data show about 38,000 clones, roughly 89% seen once. The sample taken for sequencing was naive CD8+ T cells from PBMCs. The receptors were gathered from a man aged 25-40 years with chronic hepatitis C. CDR3s include the opening cysteine and the closing phenylalanine or tryptophan. D genes are given only for firm matches. Clone size is stated in some rows and not others, as once, few, many or a class when expanded.

cdr3_nt: TGTGCCAGCAGTTGGCTGACTTCGAACACCGGGGAGCTGTTTTTT; cdr3_aa: CASSWLTSNTGELFF; clone_size: -; d_call: -; v_call: TRBV6-5; j_call: TRBJ2-2
cdr3_nt: TGTGCCAGCAGTGACAGGGGCGAAGGGTACGAGCAGTACTTC; cdr3_aa: CASSDRGEGYEQYF; clone_size: -; d_call: -; v_call: TRBV25-1; j_call: TRBJ2-7
cdr3_nt: TGTGCCAGCAGCAGTCCGAGAACCCCCACCTACGAGCAGTACTTC; cdr3_aa: CASSSPRTPTYEQYF; clone_size: -; d_call: -; v_call: TRBV5-6; j_call: TRBJ2-7
cdr3_nt: TGTGCCAGCAGCCCCGGGACAGGGGTGCCCGGGGAGCTGTTTTTT; cdr3_aa: CASSPGTGVPGELFF; clone_size: few; d_call: TRBD1; v_call: TRBV7-3; j_call: TRBJ2-2
cdr3_nt: TGTGCCAGCAGCCCGTCTAGCGGGCGTACCTACGAGCAGTACTTC; cdr3_aa: CASSPSSGRTYEQYF; clone_size: -; d_call: TRBD2; v_call: TRBV7-8; j_call: TRBJ2-7
cdr3_nt: TGTGCCAGCAGTTTAGGGGCGGGAGACACTGATGGCTACACCTTC; cdr3_aa: CASSLGAGDTDGYTF; clone_size: -; d_call: -; v_call: TRBV27; j_call: TRBJ1-2
cdr3_nt: TGCAGCGTTGTCGGGGTAGCGAGCTCCTACGAGCAGTACTTC; cdr3_aa: CSVVGVASSYEQYF; clone_size: -; d_call: -; v_call: TRBV29-1; j_call: TRBJ2-7
cdr3_nt: TGCAGCGTTTTCCTAGCATTGAACACCGGGGAGCTGTTTTTT; cdr3_aa: CSVFLALNTGELFF; clone_size: -; d_call: -; v_call: TRBV29-1; j_call: TRBJ2-2
cdr3_nt: TGCGCCAGCAGCTTTGCTGGGACGGAAACCTACGAGCAGTACTTC; cdr3_aa: CASSFAGTETYEQYF; clone_size: -; d_call: -; v_call: TRBV5-1; j_call: TRBJ2-7
cdr3_nt: TGTGCCAGCAAAGCGACGAGTTATGGCTACACCTTC; cdr3_aa: CASKATSYGYTF; clone_size: -; d_call: -; v_call: TRBV9; j_call: TRBJ1-2
cdr3_nt: TGTGCCTGGAGCCCGGACGGGAACTATGGCTACACCTTC; cdr3_aa: CAWSPDGNYGYTF; clone_size: -; d_call: -; v_call: TRBV30; j_call: TRBJ1-2
cdr3_nt: TGTGCCAGCAAAGACGGGGAGGGCCCGAATGAGCAGTTCTTC; cdr3_aa: CASKDGEGPNEQFF; clone_size: -; d_call: TRBD2; v_call: TRBV6-1; j_call: TRBJ2-1
cdr3_nt: TGTGCTAGCAGCCTTACATCGCGGGGTCAAGAGACCCAGTACTTC; cdr3_aa: CASSLTSRGQETQYF; clone_size: -; d_call: -; v_call: TRBV7-7; j_call: TRBJ2-5
cdr3_nt: TGTGCCAGCAGCTTCCAGGGGGCTAGCACAGATACGCAGTATTTT; cdr3_aa: CASSFQGASTDTQYF; clone_size: -; d_call: TRBD1; v_call: TRBV9; j_call: TRBJ2-3
cdr3_nt: TGTGCCAGCAGCTTAAACAGGGACCACAATGAGCAGTTCTTC; cdr3_aa: CASSLNRDHNEQFF; clone_size: -; d_call: -; v_call: TRBV5-5; j_call: TRBJ2-1
cdr3_nt: TGTGCCAGCAGCTCCCTCTCGGCAAGCACAGATACGCAGTATTTT; cdr3_aa: CASSSLSASTDTQYF; clone_size: -; d_call: -; v_call: TRBV13; j_call: TRBJ2-3
cdr3_nt: TGTGCCAGCAGCTCCGTACAGGGTTTCACTGAAGCTTTCTTT; cdr3_aa: CASSSVQGFTEAFF; clone_size: -; d_call: -; v_call: TRBV11-2; j_call: TRBJ1-1
cdr3_nt: TGTGCCAGCAGCCCCGGACCACGGCCCGAGCAGTACTTC; cdr3_aa: CASSPGPRPEQYF; clone_size: -; d_call: -; v_call: TRBV9; j_call: TRBJ2-7
cdr3_nt: TGCGCCAGCAGCCAGACCGGGGGTCGCTCCTACAATGAGCAGTTCTTC; cdr3_aa: CASSQTGGRSYNEQFF; clone_size: -; d_call: -; v_call: TRBV4-1; j_call: TRBJ2-1
cdr3_nt: TGCGCCAGCAGCCCAACTAGCGGGAGGGCTGGCTACAATGAGCAGTTCTTC; cdr3_aa: CASSPTSGRAGYNEQFF; clone_size: -; d_call: TRBD2; v_call: TRBV23-1; j_call: TRBJ2-1
cdr3_nt: TGTGCCAGTACCCCCACGATGGGTTTGGCTGAAGCTTTCTTT; cdr3_aa: CASTPTMGLAEAFF; clone_size: -; d_call: -; v_call: TRBV19; j_call: TRBJ1-1
cdr3_nt: TGTGCCAGCAGCCTAGGAGACGAGCAGTACTTC; cdr3_aa: CASSLGDEQYF; clone_size: few; d_call: -; v_call: TRBV7-8; j_call: TRBJ2-7
cdr3_nt: TGTGCCAGCAGCGTTAACGGGGGACAGGGGTACGAAAAACTGTTTTTT; cdr3_aa: CASSVNGGQGYEKLFF; clone_size: -; d_call: TRBD1; v_call: TRBV13; j_call: TRBJ1-4
cdr3_nt: TGTGCCAGCAGCCAAGGACTAGCGGACTACAATGAGCAGTTCTTC; cdr3_aa: CASSQGLADYNEQFF; clone_size: -; d_call: TRBD2; v_call: TRBV7-9; j_call: TRBJ2-1
cdr3_nt: TGTGCCAGCAGCTCCGGACAGAACTGGTACGAGCAGTACTTC; cdr3_aa: CASSSGQNWYEQYF; clone_size: -; d_call: -; v_call: TRBV5-6; j_call: TRBJ2-7
cdr3_nt: TGTGCCAGCTTGGGACAAGGCTACACCTTC; cdr3_aa: CASLGQGYTF; clone_size: few; d_call: -; v_call: TRBV6-6; j_call: TRBJ1-2
cdr3_nt: TGTGCCAGCAGCCCCCGGACAGGGGGGAATGAGCAGTTCTTC; cdr3_aa: CASSPRTGGNEQFF; clone_size: -; d_call: TRBD1; v_call: TRBV2; j_call: TRBJ2-1
cdr3_nt: TGTGCCAGCAGCCAAGATACAGGGGGCTTTTACTATGGCTACACCTTC; cdr3_aa: CASSQDTGGFYYGYTF; clone_size: -; d_call: TRBD1; v_call: TRBV4-2; j_call: TRBJ1-2
cdr3_nt: TGTGCCAGCAGTAAGATAGCGGGTTACGAGCAGTACTTC; cdr3_aa: CASSKIAGYEQYF; clone_size: -; d_call: TRBD2; v_call: TRBV27; j_call: TRBJ2-7
cdr3_nt: TGTGCCAGTAGTCCGGGACAGGGGATTGACGAGCAGTACTTC; cdr3_aa: CASSPGQGIDEQYF; clone_size: -; d_call: TRBD1; v_call: TRBV19; j_call: TRBJ2-7
cdr3_nt: TGCGCCAGCAGCCAAGATCGGTCACAGCCCAACACTGAAGCTTTCTTT; cdr3_aa: CASSQDRSQPNTEAFF; clone_size: -; d_call: -; v_call: TRBV4-3; j_call: TRBJ1-1
cdr3_nt: TGCAGCGTTGATTTGGACAGAGGGGAGCAGTACTTC; cdr3_aa: CSVDLDRGEQYF; clone_size: -; d_call: -; v_call: TRBV29-1; j_call: TRBJ2-7
cdr3_nt: TGCGCCAGCAGCTTGTCGTCTCTCCGGGACACCCAGTACTTC; cdr3_aa: CASSLSSLRDTQYF; clone_size: -; d_call: -; v_call: TRBV5-1; j_call: TRBJ2-5
cdr3_nt: TGTGCCAGCAGATTGACTAGCCAGAACACCGGGGAGCTGTTTTTT; cdr3_aa: CASRLTSQNTGELFF; clone_size: -; d_call: TRBD2; v_call: TRBV2; j_call: TRBJ2-2
cdr3_nt: TGTGCCAGCAGCCAAGGGACCGATAACACCGGGGAGCTGTTTTTT; cdr3_aa: CASSQGTDNTGELFF; clone_size: -; d_call: -; v_call: TRBV14; j_call: TRBJ2-2